The present T cell receptor (beta chain) was sequenced within a study of blood T cell repertoires in COVID-19. Whole-study context: Collection of acute and convalescent COVID-19 samples took place in the United States, Italy and Spain. PBMCs, B-cell-depleted T cells, or T cells were the source of the cDNA or gDNA that made up the material.

Germline V gene sequence: CDR1 LNHDA, CDR2 SQIVND (reference sequence). The germline V and J ends were trimmed by 7 bases and 0 bases, with 10 bases remaining between them. This CDR3 has 14 amino acids. Per the study methods: Amplification with reference gene primers provided the estimates of nucleated cell counts. Some clones are missing from TCRdb's copy, which holds only in-frame ones; the method was immunoSEQ multiplex PCR. The V and J calls and clone size come from that table; D and trimming were worked out from the DNA. The profile covers some 220,000 clones, with less than 90% appearing a single time and about 5.1% taken by the ten largest.

The chain uses TRBV19 and TRBJ1-5; no definite D call. The clonotype comes from an older woman who had recovered from COVID-19. Sample: peripheral blood. The chain's CDR3 is CASMPSNSNQPQHF. The CDR3 bases are TGTGCCAGTATGCCCAGTAATAGCAATCAGCCCCAGCATTTT.